The 2 T cell receptor beta chains below were found in one sample sequenced in a study of esophageal squamous cell carcinoma under preoperative chemotherapy. MiXCR was run by TCRdb on the PCR reads, yielding one entry per CDR3 protein. Of 30,000 or so distinct CDR3 sequences listed, under 60% are singletons. Time point in this sample: after preoperative PTX-NDP chemotherapy. Specimen collection occurred from a patient given preoperative chemotherapy. Every receptor here comes from a human donor with esophageal squamous cell carcinoma. The donor label of this sample is uncertain.

The V call is TRBV23-1, the J call TRBJ2-1; tentative D call: TRBD1 (6 bases). TRBV23-1 is an ORF, and what it does is uncertain. The V end was cut by 4 bases, the J end by 10 bases, with 20 bases between. The CDR3 is 15 amino acids. The CDR3, as DNA: TGCGCCAGCAGTCTCAGGGGATTAGGTCGGGACGAGCAGTTCTTC. Translated: CASSLRGLGRDEQFF.

This clonotype was picked up many times. V gene TRBV7-3 combines with J gene TRBJ2-5, with 11 bases lining up with TRBD1. The V gene end was trimmed by 5 bases and the J gene end by 4 bases; junction bases not matched to a gene: 6. The germline gives CDR1 SGHTA, CDR2 FQGTGA. The CDR3 is made up of 15 amino acids. The CDR3 reads CASSPTGTGGETQYF. The CDR3 DNA reads as TGTGCCAGCAGCCCCACAGGGACAGGGGGAGAGACCCAGTACTTC.